The 3 T cell receptor beta chains reported below all come from one sample, sequenced in a study of CD8 T cells in ankylosing spondylitis. TCRdb reprocessed the 5' RACE reads via MiXCR and lists one record per CDR3 protein. This sample has around 320,000 distinct CDR3 sequences, with around 20% found just once. The specimen sequenced was blood, either unsorted or a sorted T cell fraction (not recorded which). The receptors here all came from a female donor with ankylosing spondylitis or in good health (not recorded which).

The genes are TRBV19 and TRBJ2-1, with D possibly being TRBD2 (6 bases). Germline V gene sequence: CDR1 LNHDA, CDR2 SQIVND (reference sequence). This CDR3 has 14 residues. V lost 3 bases to trimming and J lost 6 bases, with 12 bases between them. The CDR3 DNA sequence: TGTGCCAGTAGTATTCGGGCGGGACTCAATGAGCAGTTCTTC. This gives the protein CASSIRAGLNEQFF.

This chain uses TRBV6-1 with TRBJ2-3; weak D call: TRBD2 (5 bases). Germline CDR1 and CDR2: MNHNS and SASEGT. The V end lost 6 bases, the J end lost 4 bases, and 17 bases lay between the germline ends. The CDR3 contains 15 residues. The DNA of the CDR3 is TGTGCCAGCAGCCGGGGTGCCCATGGCGCAGATACGCAGTATTTT. This encodes CASSRGAHGADTQYF.

CDR3 in DNA: TGTGCCAGCAGCCCGGGACAGCTCGGTGGCTACACCTTC. Amino acid sequence: CASSPGQLGGYTF. J is TRBJ1-2 and V is TRBV7-6, with TRBD1 matching 7 bases. CDR1 and CDR2 (germline): SGHVS, FNYEAQ. The J segment lost 7 bases and the V segment lost 5 bases, leaving 7 bases of the junction unmatched. This CDR3 has 13 amino acids.